The 6 T cell receptor beta chains reported below all come from one sample, sequenced in a study of blood T cells in healthy people across ages. Through a sample-barcoded 5' primer and a J-beta primer mix, a second PCR was run for roughly 6 to 12 cycles. A single record per CDR3 protein comes from TCRdb applying MiXCR to the 5' RACE reads. The sample carries 1.5 million to 2 million distinct CDR3 sequences, roughly 28% recorded once. Sequencing was performed on blood. The receptor set was obtained from a woman in her twenties or thirties in good health.

The table lists this clonotype with many counts. The CDR3 loop reads CSARETSGRARHNEQFF. The CDR3 bases are TGCAGTGCTAGAGAGACTAGCGGGAGGGCTAGGCACAATGAGCAGTTCTTC. The rearrangement uses TRBV20-1 and TRBJ2-1; TRBD2 matches at 14 bases. J gave up 5 bases and V 0 bases, and 6 bases lay outside the gene matches. In germline, CDR1 is DFQATT, CDR2 SNEGSKA (reference sequence). This CDR3 comprises 17 residues.

The genes are TRBV12-3 or TRBV12-4 and TRBJ2-7; 7 nucleotides match TRBD1. With V trimmed by 6 bases and J by 2 bases, 7 bases remained unmatched. The CDR3 is 14 residues long. In nucleotides, the CDR3 is TGTGCCAGCAGCGGACAGGAAAGCCCCTACGAGCAGTACTTC. Translation gives CASSGQESPYEQYF.

In its sample, this clonotype was seen many times. The rearrangement links TRBV27 to TRBJ1-2; D may be TRBD1 (6 bases). This CDR3 spans 13 amino acids. Germline-derived CDR1 and CDR2 are MNHEY and SMNVEV (reference sequence). Trimming pared 4 bases from V and 4 bases from J, leaving 10 bases between. The CDR3 here is CASSYTGSYGYTF. As DNA, the CDR3 is TGTGCCAGCAGTTATACAGGGTCCTATGGCTACACCTTC.

In this sample, this clonotype turned up many times. The V and J genes are TRBV12-3 or TRBV12-4 and TRBJ2-1, with 7 nucleotides matching TRBD2. This CDR3 region has 15 residues. V lost 5 bases and J lost 10; bases outside the gene matches: 14. CDR3 loop: CASSLPNGPGGEQFF. CDR3 DNA: TGTGCCAGCAGTCTCCCAAATGGGCCCGGGGGGGAGCAGTTCTTC.

This clonotype was counted at least ten times. V gene TRBV5-6 combines with J gene TRBJ2-7, with 14 bases that match TRBD2. The trim removed 4 bases at V and 3 bases at J, leaving 3 bases unmatched. The CDR3 consists of 15 residues. The V gene's germline CDR1 is SGHDT and CDR2 YYEEEE. CDR3 protein: CASSTGLAGGYEQYF. In DNA form, the CDR3 reads TGTGCCAGCAGCACCGGACTAGCGGGGGGCTACGAGCAGTACTTC.

The chain recombines TRBV30 with TRBJ2-1; 12 bases line up with TRBD2. The V gene's germline CDR1 is GTSNPN and CDR2 SVGIG (reference sequence). CDR3 length: 15 residues. V gave up 0 bases and J gave up 8 bases; unmatched junction bases: 5. The CDR3 region is CAWSVRLAGVDEQFF. The CDR3, as DNA: TGTGCCTGGAGTGTACGACTAGCGGGAGTCGATGAGCAGTTCTTC.